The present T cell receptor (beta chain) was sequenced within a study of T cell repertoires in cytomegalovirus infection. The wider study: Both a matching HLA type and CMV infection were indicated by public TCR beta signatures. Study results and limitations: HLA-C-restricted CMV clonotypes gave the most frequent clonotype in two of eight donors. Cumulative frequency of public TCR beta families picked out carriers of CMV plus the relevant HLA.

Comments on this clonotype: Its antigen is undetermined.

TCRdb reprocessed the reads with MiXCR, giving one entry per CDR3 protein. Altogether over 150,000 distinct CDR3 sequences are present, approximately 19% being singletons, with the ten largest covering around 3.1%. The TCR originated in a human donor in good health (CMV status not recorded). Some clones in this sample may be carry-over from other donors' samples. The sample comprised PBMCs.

In DNA form, the CDR3 reads TGTGCCAGCAGCCCAACTAGCGGGAGCAGCAATGAGCAGTTCTTC. Protein sequence: CASSPTSGSSNEQFF. This rearrangement joins TRBV11-2 to TRBJ2-1; the match to TRBD2 covers 11 bases. V lost 5 bases, J lost 6 bases, and 6 bases stayed unmatched. The CDR3 sequence is 15 residues long. The germline V gene has CDR1 SGHAT and CDR2 FQNNGV.